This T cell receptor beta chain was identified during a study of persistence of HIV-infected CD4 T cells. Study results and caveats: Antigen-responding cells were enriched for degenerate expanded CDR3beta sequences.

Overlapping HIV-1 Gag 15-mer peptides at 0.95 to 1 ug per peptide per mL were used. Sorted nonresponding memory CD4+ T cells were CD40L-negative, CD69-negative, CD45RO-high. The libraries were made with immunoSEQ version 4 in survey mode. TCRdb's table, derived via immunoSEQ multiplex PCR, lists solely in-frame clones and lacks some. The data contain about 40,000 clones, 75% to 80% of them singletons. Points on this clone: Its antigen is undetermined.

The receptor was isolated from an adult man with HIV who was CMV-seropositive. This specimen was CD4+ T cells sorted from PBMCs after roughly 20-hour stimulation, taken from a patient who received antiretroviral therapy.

CDR3 protein: CASSAGRPSSGNTIYF. DNA for the CDR3: TGTGCCAGCAGTGCAGGACGGCCGAGCTCTGGAAACACCATATATTTT. The chain recombines TRBV27 with TRBJ1-3; D unresolved. The V gene lost 5 bases and the J gene lost 0 bases, with 14 bases spanning the gap. The CDR3 is made up of 16 amino acids. Germline-derived CDR1 and CDR2 are MNHEY and SMNVEV (reference sequence).